The rows below give T cell receptor beta chains drawn from one sample of a study of high-grade serous ovarian cancer treatment subgroups. TCRdb's copy holds only in-frame clones and misses some; the assay was immunoSEQ multiplex PCR. The table lists roughly 9,000 clones, roughly nine tenths of them singletons. Sequenced input: tumor tissue. The origin of the receptors is a human donor with high-grade serous ovarian cancer. CDR3s include the opening cysteine and the closing phenylalanine or tryptophan. The D gene is left open where the match is weak.

D	V	J	DNA	CDR3
-	TRBV10-3	TRBJ2-7	TGTGCCATCAGTGGGACTAACCACTACGAGCAGTACTTC	CAISGTNHYEQYF
-	TRBV4-3	TRBJ2-3	TGCGCCAGCAGCCATACAACGCGCACAGATACGCAGTATTTT	CASSHTTRTDTQYF
-	TRBV7-8	TRBJ1-1	TGTGCCAGCAGCTTAGTAAGGGGGGAGATGAACACTGAAGTTTTCTTT	CASSLVRGEMNTEVFF
-	TRBV27	TRBJ2-7	TGTGCCAGCAGTTTTGGAGGAGAGCAGTACTTC	CASSFGGEQYF
TRBD2	TRBV19	TRBJ2-7	TGTGCCAGTAGTAGATCGGGACTAGCGGGAGGATCATCCTACGAGCAGTACTTC	CASSRSGLAGGSSYEQYF
-	TRBV7-9	TRBJ1-1	TGTGCCAGCAGCCTTCGTCTTGGGGACACTGAAGCTTTCTTT	CASSLRLGDTEAFF
TRBD2	TRBV27	TRBJ2-7	TGTGCCAGTGGGACTATAAACTCCTACGAGCAGTACTTC	CASGTINSYEQYF
-	TRBV30	TRBJ1-4	TGTGCCGGCAGTCACGCTAATGAAAAACTGTTTTTT	CAGSHANEKLFF
TRBD2	TRBV29-1	TRBJ2-7	TGCAGCGCAAACGTACTAGCGGCGGGCTACGAGCAGTACTTC	CSANVLAAGYEQYF
-	TRBV7-7	TRBJ2-1	TGTGCTAGCAGCTTCTACAGGGTAGACTCCTACAATGAGCAGTTCTTC	CASSFYRVDSYNEQFF
-	TRBV6-4	TRBJ2-1	TGTGCCAGCAGTGACCTTATTTCACCCGAGCAGTTCTTC	CASSDLISPEQFF
-	TRBV9	TRBJ1-3	TGTGCCAGCAGCGTAGATGGGGCCACTGGAAACACCATATATTTT	CASSVDGATGNTIYF
-	TRBV7-9	TRBJ2-4	TGTGCCAGCAGTTACGCGGGGCAAAACATTCAGTACTTC	CASSYAGQNIQYF
-	TRBV5-1	TRBJ2-1	TGCGCCAGCAGCTTGGGGGGCTACAATGAGCAGTTCTTC	CASSLGGYNEQFF
-	TRBV19	TRBJ2-4	TGTGCCAGTAGTATGAGGGATTCACTAGCCAAAAACATTCAGTACTTC	CASSMRDSLAKNIQYF
-	TRBV6-4	TRBJ2-5	TGTGCCAGCAGTGACCATAGGAGCTCCAACCAAGAGACCCAGTACTTC	CASSDHRSSNQETQYF
-	TRBV19	TRBJ2-7	TGTGCCAGTAGTGCACAGGGTTACGAGCAGTACTTC	CASSAQGYEQYF
-	TRBV4-2	TRBJ2-1	TGTGCCAGCAGCCAAGAGACTACGGAGCAGTTCTTC	CASSQETTEQFF
-	TRBV18	TRBJ2-5	TGTGCCAGCTCACCAGGCTATCCAGAGACCCAGTACTTC	CASSPGYPETQYF
-	TRBV4-2	TRBJ2-2	TGTGCCAGCAGGGATACAGGGAGCACCGGGGAGCTGTTTTTT	CASRDTGSTGELFF
-	TRBV5-1	TRBJ2-5	TGCGCCAGCAGCTTGGGTAGCTCCTTTCAAGAGACCCAGTACTTC	CASSLGSSFQETQYF
-	TRBV19	TRBJ2-5	TGTGCCAGTAGTATTCCCGGGAACCAAGAGACCCAGTACTTC	CASSIPGNQETQYF
-	TRBV2	TRBJ1-4	TGTGCCAGCAGAGGGGACATCGCAACTAATGAAAAACTGTTTTTT	CASRGDIATNEKLFF
-	TRBV4-1	TRBJ1-5	TGCGCCAGCAGCCAAGACCGGATGAGCAATCAGCCCCAGCATTTT	CASSQDRMSNQPQHF
TRBD2	TRBV9	TRBJ2-3	TGTGCCAGCAGCGTCAGCGGGGGGGGCCCCACTAGCACAGATACGCAGTATTTT	CASSVSGGGPTSTDTQYF
-	TRBV30	TRBJ2-1	TGTGCCTGGAGTGTATGGGGTCTGGAGCATGAGCAGTTCTTC	CAWSVWGLEHEQFF
-	TRBV5-8	TRBJ1-6	TGTGCCAGCACCCAAACAGGGAATTCACCCCTCCACTTT	CASTQTGNSPLHF
TRBD1	TRBV5-4	TRBJ1-1	TGTGCCAGCAGCCTGTGGACAGGCAACACTGAAGCTTTCTTT	CASSLWTGNTEAFF
-	TRBV7-2	TRBJ1-2	TGTGCCAGCAGCTTAGTTCCTCCAGGAGGCTACACCTTC	CASSLVPPGGYTF
TRBD2	TRBV9	TRBJ2-1	TGTGCCAGCAGCGTAGGAGGGAGGGCCGCTGAGCAGTTCTTC	CASSVGGRAAEQFF
-	TRBV28	TRBJ2-5	TGTGCCAGCAGCCTCGGTGGGGGGCAAGAGACCCAGTACTTC	CASSLGGGQETQYF
-	TRBV11-2	TRBJ2-7	TGTGCCAGCAGCTTAGGCGACGCAGACTACGAGCAGTACTTC	CASSLGDADYEQYF
TRBD2	TRBV7-2	TRBJ2-1	TGTGCCAGCAGCCGGGTAGGGGTAGCGGGGGGTGCCTACAATGAGCAGTTCTTC	CASSRVGVAGGAYNEQFF